This section outlines one T cell receptor (beta chain) sequence together with its context. The antigen this receptor binds is unknown. At one of its ends the junction is not consistent with the germline gene, which may arise from a read error. The data originate from a study of tumor-infiltrating lymphocytes in primary liver carcinoma (dated by TCRdb to 2015 to 2018). Looking at the study overall: Of the five patients, three men and two women aged 30 to 69 years, four had hepatocellular carcinoma and one had combined HCC and intrahepatic cholangiocarcinoma. To link TCRbeta repertoire diversity with the local molecular phenotype, the 25 or so tumor region samples were profiled using Agilent mRNA microarrays. Across five regions of each liver tumor, along with adjacent normal tissue and blood, the study brought together TCRbeta repertoire sequencing, expression microarrays and whole-exome sequencing. TCRbeta repertoire sequencing covered about 35 specimens from 5 patients: 25 or so tumor regions, 5 adjacent noncancerous liver tissues and 5 peripheral blood samples. Tumors of the five patients were stage T1-T3 N0M0 with maximum diameters of roughly 4.2 to 10 cm. Repertoires from technical replicates were highly reproducible, with mean shared-clone rates around 0.89 and correlation coefficients above 0.95. Samples yielded roughly 3.65 to 7.5 million productive TCRbeta reads; read depth did not differ significantly between tissue types.

A constant-region primer and ProtoScript II reverse transcriptase were used to reverse-transcribe TCRbeta-specific cDNA from around 480 ng total RNA. Three nested multiplex PCR rounds, following a slightly modified ARM-PCR procedure, were used to build the TCRbeta libraries. The first two PCR rounds used multiplex TRBV1-TRBV30 forward primers with a Cbeta reverse primer, each for around 10 cycles. Sample barcodes and Illumina adapters were added in a final 25-cycle PCR with Deep VentR polymerase. Before sequencing, amplicons of 200-500 bp were gel-purified using a QIAquick gel extraction kit. An Illumina HiSeq 2500 was used to sequence the TCRbeta amplicons with 250-bp paired-end reads. As for how the authors treated the data: Reads were quality-trimmed with Trimmomatic v0.33, and paired reads were merged with FLASH v1.2.11 to recover full CDR3 sequences. V, D and J germline segments were assigned to the rearranged TCRbeta sequences by MiGEC v1.2.1b. VDJtools v1.0.0 computed clonotype statistics and Shannon-Wiener diversity indices. To cut down on sampling bias, every analysis after diversity analysis relied on just the 250 most abundant clonotypes from each sample. The public sequencing data were trimmed at Q25 with fastp and processed into clonotypes with MiXCR by TCRdb, which kept only in-frame beta chains. All rows with the same CDR3 protein become a single entry with the most common DNA and genes. TCRdb, rather than the study authors, made the V and J calls. The sample profile shows 50,000 to 70,000 distinct CDR3 sequences; 71% of them were found once. The top ten clones comprise 55% to 70% of the sample.

Overall results and qualifications from the work: Since the samples were bulk and unsorted, there was no way to compare CD4+ and CD8+ T cell repertoires. Only roughly 8-25% of top clones appeared in all five regions of a tumor, which suggests that tumor-infiltrating T cells are spatially heterogeneous. Repertoire overlap was higher between tumor regions (mean about 35%) than tumor-adjacent (approximately 17%) or tumor-blood (approximately 14%) pairs, consistent with antigen-driven expansion. Because only the TCR beta chain was sequenced and unpaired alpha chains were not captured, true repertoire diversity is likely underestimated. Only 4 or 5 patients were included in the study, and the authors note that the findings should be validated in a larger study. A significantly larger repertoire fraction was made up by the top 250 clones in tumors than in blood (p = 0.039).

Total RNA and DNA were co-extracted without cell sorting from around 20-30 mg of bulk tissue using the AllPrep DNA/RNA mini kit. Surgical resection was performed in China between late 2015 and March 2016 on about 5 patients with histopathologically diagnosed primary liver carcinoma. At the time of sampling, the patients were treatment-naive and had chronic HBV infection. Five spatially separated regions were sampled per tumor: superior, inferior, left-lateral and right-lateral poles, plus the tumor centre. More than 75% viable tumor cells were found by histology in every tumor sample. Fresh tumor and adjacent tissue pieces were bisected, with one half stored in RNAlater at -80 degrees C and the other half sent for histology. Including cysteine and phenylalanine, the CDR3 has 17 amino acids. The kept DNA is CDR3 alone, 51 bases in frame from the first base. The germline V gene sets CDR1 to MGHRA and CDR2 to YSYEKL.

This sequence originates from a man in his forties with primary liver carcinoma and hepatitis B virus infection. The material sequenced was liver tumor tissue from sampling region 2. The cell subset or site tag for this specimen amounts to: tumor region T2, inferior pole. The V and J genes are TRBV4-1 and TRBJ2-5; 10 bases in the middle match TRBD2. In nucleotide form, the sequence is TGCGCCAGTAGCCAAGGTAAGAGCGGGAGGGCCCTTGAGACCCAGTACTTC. Translation gives CASSQGKSGRALETQYF.